This T cell receptor beta chain comes out of a study of OX40 agonist ivuxolimab in advanced cancers. Study as a whole: Mean age about 60 years, range about 23 to 85; 82.7% male. Study-wide results and caveats: There were, on average, more expanded clones in CD8+ T cells than in CD4+. Dosing at 0.1 to 3.0 mg/kg was accompanied by clonal expansion of CD4+ and CD8+ blood T cells by week 6. Antigen specificity was not determined for the expanded peripheral T cells.

The CDR3 covers 13 residues. Trimming left V 5 bases short and J 5 bases short, with 12 bases between. Germline assignment: CDR1 MNHNY and CDR2 SVGAGI (reference sequence). Sequenced by immunoSEQ multiplex PCR; TCRdb stores in-frame clones only, minus some. The profile covers some 96,000 clones, with 70% to 90% appearing a single time and about 0.17% taken by the ten largest. In regard to this clone: Its target is unknown.

This receptor was identified in an adult with an advanced solid tumor such as melanoma, head and neck, liver or kidney cancer. Sample: CD4+ or CD8+ T cells sorted from blood, taken in a trial of the OX40 agonist ivuxolimab. This rearrangement joins TRBV6-6 to TRBJ1-2; no clear D. DNA of the CDR3: TGTGCCAGCAGTAACCCGGGGAGTTATGGCTACACCTTC. It specifies CASSNPGSYGYTF.